This passage covers 13 T cell receptor beta chains from one sample sequenced in a study of blood T cell repertoires in COVID-19. Libraries were prepared by immunoSEQ multiplex PCR; TCRdb keeps only in-frame clonotypes and omits some of them. The data show about 340,000 clones, about four fifths seen once. Sequenced sample: peripheral blood. All receptors derive from a young man with active or convalescent COVID-19.

V and J are TRBV5-1 and TRBJ2-7; TRBD1 might be the D (5 bases). The CDR3 is 14 residues long. Germline V CDR1 and CDR2: SGHRS, YFSETQ. Between the trimmed V and J ends, which lost 2 bases and 4 bases, there was a span of 13 bases. This CDR3 is CASSLGAPGYEQYF. Written as DNA, the CDR3 is TGCGCCAGCAGCTTAGGGGCACCCGGTTACGAGCAGTACTTC.

V and J are TRBV12-5 and TRBJ1-1, with 10 bases lining up with TRBD1. V was clipped by 2 bases and J by 5 bases; unmatched bases: 8. There are 16 residues in the CDR3. Germline values: CDR1 LGHNT, CDR2 FRNRAP. The DNA of the CDR3 is TGTGCTAGTGGTTTGCCCCGGACAGGGGGTTATACTGAAGCTTTCTTT. Protein: CASGLPRTGGYTEAFF.

V is TRBV7-6 and J is TRBJ2-7; 13 bases match TRBD2. Germline V lookup: CDR1 SGHVS, CDR2 FNYEAQ. The CDR3 sequence is 15 residues long. V was pared by 5 bases and J by 2 bases, with 3 bases of the junction left unmatched. The CDR3 nucleotides are TGTGCCAGCAGCCGCACTAGCGGGGGGGCCTACGAGCAGTACTTC. Translation: CASSRTSGGAYEQYF.

The gene calls are TRBV6-5 and TRBJ1-5; 9 bases map to TRBD1. V shed 5 bases and J 7 bases; nucleotides not matched to a gene: 9. The CDR3 loop spans 15 amino acids. CDR1 and CDR2 (germline): MNHEY, SVGAGI. This chain's CDR3 is CASSSWTGDGQPQHF. CDR3 DNA: TGTGCCAGCAGTAGCTGGACAGGGGATGGGCAGCCCCAGCATTTT.

V is TRBV19 and J is TRBJ1-5; no firm D call. Looked up from germline, CDR1 is LNHDA and CDR2 is SQIVND (reference sequence). The CDR3 sequence is 17 residues long. V lost 7 bases and J lost 2, with 21 bases in between. The CDR3 is CASTLSVLRAGNQPQHF. The CDR3 coding sequence is TGTGCCAGTACCCTGAGTGTGTTGCGGGCAGGCAATCAGCCCCAGCATTTT.

V and J are TRBV6-8 and TRBJ2-1, with 9 bases matching TRBD1. Germline V gene sequence: CDR1 MNHGY, CDR2 SAAAGT. The ends lost 10 bases at V and 3 bases at J; junction bases unmatched: 7. CDR3 length equals 14 residues. The DNA for the CDR3 is TGTGCCAACAACAGGGGGCCGTTCTACAATGAGCAGTTCTTC. Protein sequence: CANNRGPFYNEQFF.

The chain joins TRBV14 to TRBJ1-2; the D is unclear. Germline loops: CDR1 SGHDN, CDR2 FVKESK. The CDR3 is 16 residues long. The V and J ends lost 8 bases and 10 bases respectively, with 29 bases between them. CDR3 in amino acids: CASETWTKTKMRDYTF. The CDR3 DNA follows: TGTGCCAGCGAGACCTGGACCAAGACTAAAATGAGGGACTACACCTTC.

In this sample, this clone turned up once. The V and J genes are TRBV18 and TRBJ1-2; TRBD1 might be the D (6 bases). CDR3 length: 13 amino acids. Trimming removed 10 bases at V and 3 bases at J, with 15 bases between. In germline, CDR1 is KGHSH, CDR2 LQKENI. The CDR3 protein is CATSQGRDYGYTF. The CDR3 DNA sequence: TGTGCCACATCCCAGGGGAGGGACTATGGCTACACCTTC.

The V call is TRBV7-2, the J call TRBJ2-1; D is unclear. The CDR3 has 13 residues. The V gene's germline CDR1 is SGHTA and CDR2 FQGNSA. With 7 bases removed from V and 8 bases from J, the gap between germline ends came to 15 bases. The DNA for the CDR3 is TGTGCCAGCACCCCCCGGGTGTCAGATGAGCAGTTCTTC. This codes for CASTPRVSDEQFF.

For the CDR3, the DNA is TGTGCCTGGAGTGTACTAGCGAACACCGGGGAGCTGTTTTTT. It is translated as CAWSVLANTGELFF. This chain uses TRBV30 with TRBJ2-2, with D perhaps matching TRBD2 (5 bases). The CDR3 runs to 14 residues. Between the trimmed V and J ends, which lost 0 bases and 0 bases, there was a span of 5 bases. Germline CDR1 GTSNPN, CDR2 SVGIG (reference sequence).

The CDR3 DNA follows: TGTGCCAGCAGCGTAGAGACTCGGGTAGCAGATACGCAGTATTTT. It is translated as CASSVETRVADTQYF. The rearrangement uses TRBV9 and TRBJ2-3; D ambiguous. Trimming took off 0 bases at V and 4 bases at J, with 12 bases between the two ends. The CDR3 covers 15 residues. CDR1 is SGDLS and CDR2 is YYNGEE in the germline V gene.

The gene calls are TRBV7-9 and TRBJ2-2; 10 bases map to TRBD1. The V segment lost 1 base and the J segment 0 bases; nucleotides outside the gene matches: 8. Germline V lookup: CDR1 SEHNR, CDR2 FQNEAQ (reference sequence). The CDR3 covers 19 residues. CDR3: CASSLGWTGGSSNTGELFF. CDR3 coding DNA: TGTGCCAGCAGCTTAGGGTGGACAGGGGGTTCCTCGAACACCGGGGAGCTGTTTTTT. The variable domain in full, with the rest retrieved from reference TRBV7-9 and TRBJ2-2, is DTGVSQNPRHKITKRGQNVTFRCDPISEHNRLYWYRQTLGQGPEFLTYFQNEAQLEKSRLLSDRFSAERPKGSFSTLEIQRTEQGDSAMYLCASSLGWTGGSSNTGELFFGEGSRLTVL.

This clone has more than one count but fewer than ten. The chain combines TRBV14 with TRBJ2-1; 8 positions agree with TRBD2. V dropped 4 bases and J dropped 2; count of bases not matched to a gene: 4. The germline gives CDR1 SGHDN, CDR2 FVKESK. The CDR3 covers 15 residues. The CDR3, as DNA: TGTGCCAGCAGCCCCCTGCGGGGGGCCTACAATGAGCAGTTCTTC. It codes for CASSPLRGAYNEQFF.